The sequence of this T cell receptor beta chain was determined in a study of blood T cells in healthy people across ages. Primers used in a second PCR of roughly 6 to 12 cycles were a sample-barcoded 5' primer and a J-beta primer mix. TCRdb re-called the 5' RACE reads with MiXCR, one entry per CDR3 protein. The table records some 930,000 distinct CDR3 sequences, about 28% of them present only once. Deletions cut 3 bases from V and 4 bases from J, with 13 bases between. CDR1 is DFQATT and CDR2 is SNEGSKA in the germline V gene (reference sequence). The CDR3 spans 14 residues. The sample was also linked to a second study, of T cells of mothers and their children.

Sequencing was performed on blood. This TCR was sampled from a woman aged 40-49 years in good health. V is TRBV20-1 and J is TRBJ1-5, with a possible D match to TRBD1 (5 bases). CDR3 amino acids: CSASGRRGNQPQHF. CDR3 DNA sequence: TGCAGTGCTAGCGGTCGGAGGGGTAATCAGCCCCAGCATTTT.